Listed here are 21 T cell receptor beta chains from one sample, sequenced in a study of type 1 and type 2 diabetes patients. Genomic DNA was the PCR template. Multiplex PCR with 30 forward and 13 reverse primers amplified the TCR beta CDR3. TCRdb redid the calling of the multiplex PCR reads with MiXCR, one entry per CDR3 protein. Counted here are some 250,000 distinct CDR3 sequences, approximately 50% occurring once; the ten biggest clones make up roughly an eighth. The sequencing sample was made of peripheral blood mononuclear cells (PBMCs). The receptor source for this set is a man between 18 and 35 years old with type 2 diabetes.

Points on this clonotype: Its ends do not fully match the called genes, so a read error is possible. The J gene is TRBJ2-3, the V gene TRBV30; TRBD1 agrees at 8 bases. There are 15 residues in the CDR3. Looked up from germline, CDR1 is GTSNPN and CDR2 is SVGIG (reference sequence). The CDR3 here is CAQGGRGRSTDTQYF. The CDR3 DNA reads TGTGCCCAAGGGGGCAGGGGGCGTAGCACAGATACACAGTATTTT.

The sample holds a few counts of this clonotype. The chain carries TRBV20-1 and TRBJ2-7; 7 bases fit TRBD1. With 2 bases clipped from V and 2 bases from J, the junction kept 9 bases outside the gene matches. There are 15 residues in the CDR3. CDR1 is DFQATT and CDR2 is SNEGSKA in the germline V gene (reference sequence). The CDR3 is CSARMTGTVPYEQYF. The CDR3 DNA sequence: TGCAGTGCTAGAATGACCGGGACAGTTCCCTACGAGCAGTACTTC.

In this sample, this clonotype turned up a few times. The chain has TRBV7-2 and TRBJ2-5, with a weak D call TRBD2 (5 bases). CDR1 and CDR2 (germline): SGHTA, FQGNSA. The CDR3 covers 15 residues. Trimming left V 4 bases short and J 4 bases short, with 16 bases between. The chain's CDR3 is CASSSAGRILETQYF. The CDR3 DNA is TGTGCCAGCAGCTCTGCGGGCAGAATATTAGAGACCCAGTACTTC. The full variable domain, its missing parts supplied by reference TRBV7-2 and TRBJ2-5, is GAGVSQSPSNKVTEKGKDVELRCDPISGHTALYWYRQSLGQGLEFLIYFQGNSAPDKSGLPSDRFSAERTGGSVSTLTIQRTQQEDSAVYLCASSSAGRILETQYFGPGTRLLVL.

The chain carries TRBV5-1 and TRBJ2-7, with D perhaps matching TRBD1 or TRBD2 (5 bases each). Germline CDR1 is SGHRS and CDR2 is YFSETQ. Trimming removed 0 bases at V and 3 bases at J, with 13 bases between. The CDR3 covers 15 residues. Here the CDR3 reads CASSLARDGDYEQYF. CDR3 bases: TGCGCCAGCAGCTTGGCCCGGGACGGGGACTACGAGCAGTACTTC. Supplemented by reference TRBV5-1 and TRBJ2-7, the full variable domain reads KAGVTQTPRYLIKTRGQQVTLSCSPISGHRSVSWYQQTPGQGLQFLFEYFSETQRNKGNFPGRFSGRQFSNSRSEMNVSTLELGDSALYLCASSLARDGDYEQYFGPGTRLTVT.

The J gene is TRBJ2-5, the V gene TRBV6-6; maybe TRBD2 (5 bases). CDR1 and CDR2 (germline): MNHNY, SVGAGI (reference sequence). CDR3 size: 13 residues. With 4 bases removed from V and 5 bases from J, the gap between germline ends came to 11 bases. Here the CDR3 DNA reads TGTGCCAGCAGTTCGAGGGTATACGAGACCCAGTACTTC. This codes for CASSSRVYETQYF.

CDR3 sequence (DNA): TGTGCCAGCAGTGCCGGACTTTCCTACGAGCAGTACTTC. As protein: CASSAGLSYEQYF. The chain recombines TRBV6-1 with TRBJ2-7, with D tentatively TRBD2 (5 bases). The V end was cut by 4 bases, the J end by 1 base, with 8 bases between. Germline values: CDR1 MNHNS, CDR2 SASEGT. This CDR3 spans 13 amino acids.

The sample holds many counts of this clonotype. The rearrangement links TRBV19 to TRBJ2-7, with 9 bases identical to TRBD1. The CDR3 sequence is 14 residues long. Trimming took 5 bases from V and 3 from J; bases not matched to a gene: 5. Germline CDR1 LNHDA, CDR2 SQIVND (reference sequence). The CDR3, as DNA: TGTGCCAGTAGTTGGGGACAGGGTGGCTACGAGCAGTACTTC. Encoded protein: CASSWGQGGYEQYF.

The chain is built from TRBV7-2 and TRBJ1-5; weak D call: TRBD1 (6 bases). The ends were cut back, 6 bases at V and 7 bases at J, with 19 bases in the middle. The CDR3 is 15 residues long. Germline lookup yields CDR1 SGHTA and CDR2 FQGNSA. The CDR3 reads CASSQGQGLGQPQHF. The CDR3 DNA reads as TGTGCCAGCAGTCAAGGGCAGGGGTTGGGGCAGCCCCAGCATTTT.

The gene calls are TRBV7-9 and TRBJ1-2, with D maybe TRBD1 (5 bases). The CDR3 length is 14 residues. V lost 6 bases to trimming and J lost 3 bases, with 14 bases between them. Germline loops: CDR1 SEHNR, CDR2 FQNEAQ (reference sequence). The CDR3 DNA reads as TGTGCCAGCAGTCCTCCGGGACTGGACTATGGCTACACCTTC. It codes for CASSPPGLDYGYTF.

The chain employs TRBV7-9 and TRBJ2-3; D perhaps matches TRBD1 (5 bases). This CDR3 comprises 16 residues. Between the trimmed V and J ends, which lost 5 bases and 3 bases, there was a span of 18 bases. Germline assignment: CDR1 SEHNR and CDR2 FQNEAQ (reference sequence). The CDR3 DNA reads TGTGCCAGCAGCAGGGCGGAGTGGGGCAGGACAGATACGCAGTATTTT. Residues: CASSRAEWGRTDTQYF.

Concerning this clonotype itself: This may be a read error: a much more frequent sequence differs by one nucleotide. The V gene is TRBV19, the J gene TRBJ2-5; TRBD1 might be the D (5 bases). The germline V gene has CDR1 LNHDA and CDR2 SQIVND (reference sequence). The CDR3 consists of 17 residues. V lost 2 bases, J lost 2 bases, and 18 bases lay in between. CDR3 in DNA: TGTGCCAGTAGTATAAGGGGATCCGGACGGTGGCAAGAGACCCAGTACTTC. It yields the protein CASSIRGSGRWQETQYF.

At least ten counts were recorded for this clonotype. The chain recombines TRBV2 with TRBJ1-2; no firm D call. The CDR3 contains 15 residues. V lost 0 bases and J 2 bases, leaving 10 bases between the germline ends. Germline CDR1 reads SNHLY; CDR2 reads FYNNEI. CDR3 nucleotide sequence: TGTGCCAGCAGTGAAGCGGGCAGTGTGAACTATGGCTACACCTTC. This translates into CASSEAGSVNYGYTF.

V gene TRBV13 combines with J gene TRBJ2-1, with TRBD1 as a possible D gene (6 bases). The CDR3 has 12 amino acids. Trimming left V 4 bases short and J 9 bases short, with 10 bases between. CDR1 and CDR2 (germline): PRHDT, FYEKMQ (reference sequence). The CDR3 loop is CASSSRQVEQFF. As DNA, the CDR3 is TGTGCCAGCAGCTCCAGACAGGTTGAGCAGTTCTTC.

V is TRBV28 and J is TRBJ1-5; 10 bases are a match to TRBD1. The CDR3 has 19 amino acids. The V and J ends lost 6 bases and 2 bases, in that order; junction bases with no gene match: 16. Per the germline V gene, CDR1 is MDHEN and CDR2 is SYDVKM. This CDR3 reads CASSDRWSVTGGRNQPQHF. Written as DNA, the CDR3 is TGTGCCAGCAGCGACCGATGGTCCGTGACAGGGGGCCGCAATCAGCCCCAGCATTTT.

V usage is TRBV5-4 and J usage is TRBJ2-5; 10 bases align to TRBD2. J gave up 5 bases and V 3 bases, and 4 bases lay outside the gene matches. CDR1 SGHNT and CDR2 YYREEE come from the germline V gene (reference sequence). The CDR3 spans 14 residues. CDR3 nucleotides: TGTGCCAGCAGCTCTAGCGGGAGCGTGGAGACCCAGTACTTC. It specifies CASSSSGSVETQYF.

The chain is built from TRBV9 and TRBJ1-5; 10 positions agree with TRBD1. Germline CDR1 and CDR2: SGDLS and YYNGEE. This CDR3 has 14 amino acids. J lost 7 bases, V lost 4 bases, and 5 bases had no gene match. The CDR3 DNA is TGTGCCAGCAGCCTCGGGACAGGGGAACAGCCCCAGCATTTT. Encoded protein: CASSLGTGEQPQHF.

The rearrangement uses TRBV7-2 and TRBJ1-2; tentatively, D is TRBD1 (6 bases). The V gene's germline CDR1 is SGHTA and CDR2 FQGNSA. V shed 4 bases and J shed 0 bases, with 18 bases lying between them. CDR3 size: 17 residues. The CDR3 region is CASSSREGGTANYGYTF. CDR3 DNA: TGTGCCAGCAGCTCTAGGGAGGGGGGCACAGCTAACTATGGCTACACCTTC.

This sequence joins TRBV10-2 and TRBJ1-2, with D tentatively TRBD1 (6 bases). V lost 7 bases, J lost 2 bases, and 14 bases lay in between. CDR1 is WSHSY and CDR2 is SAAADI in the germline V gene. CDR3 length equals 14 residues. The CDR3 sequence: CASKLTGVNYGYTF. CDR3 coding DNA: TGCGCCAGCAAGTTGACAGGAGTCAACTATGGCTACACCTTC.

This clonotype was seen more than once but under ten times. This rearrangement joins TRBV19 to TRBJ2-7, with 7 bases fitting TRBD2. Trimming took 4 bases from V and 6 from J; bases not matched to a gene: 6. The CDR3 runs to 13 residues. Germline assignment: CDR1 LNHDA and CDR2 SQIVND (reference sequence). The CDR3 DNA sequence: TGTGCCAGTAGTAGTCTTGGGGGGGGCGAGCAGTACTTC. Encoded protein: CASSSLGGGEQYF.

This rearrangement joins TRBV2 to TRBJ1-2, with no clear D. This CDR3 comprises 11 residues. V was clipped by 4 bases and J by 5 bases, with 5 bases between them. CDR1 SNHLY and CDR2 FYNNEI come from the germline V gene. The CDR3 is CASSAQYGYTF. The CDR3 region has the DNA TGTGCCAGCAGTGCTCAGTATGGCTACACCTTC.

This clonotype has only one observation. The chain recombines TRBV20-1 with TRBJ1-2; unclear D gene. The V end lost 5 bases, the J end lost 7 bases, and 8 bases lay between the germline ends. The CDR3 runs to 10 residues. The V gene's germline CDR1 is DFQATT and CDR2 SNEGSKA (reference sequence). CDR3 protein: CSASTAGYTF. The CDR3 DNA reads as TGCAGTGCTTCGACTGCTGGCTACACCTTC.